The sequence of this T cell receptor beta chain was determined in a study of identical twins. Study outcomes and limitations: Beta out-of-frame sequences showed weaker excess sharing between twins.

This clonotype was seen a handful of times. Its antigen remains unknown. One entry per CDR3 protein results from TCRdb running MiXCR on the 5' RACE reads. The table includes approximately 890,000 distinct CDR3 sequences, approximately 13% detected once. Trimming cost V 2 bases and J 5 bases, with 17 bases left between them. Germline values: CDR1 LGHDT, CDR2 YNNKEL (reference sequence). The CDR3 has 16 residues. The same sample was also studied in work on yellow fever vaccine responses in identical twins.

The chain uses TRBV3-1 and TRBJ2-3; D is perhaps TRBD2 (7 bases). Sequenced sample: PBMCs. The TCR sequence derives from a woman aged 18-29 years in good health. CDR3 sequence reads: CASSQYGGPEGDTQYF. The CDR3 DNA is TGTGCCAGCAGCCAATACGGGGGGCCTGAGGGAGATACGCAGTATTTT.